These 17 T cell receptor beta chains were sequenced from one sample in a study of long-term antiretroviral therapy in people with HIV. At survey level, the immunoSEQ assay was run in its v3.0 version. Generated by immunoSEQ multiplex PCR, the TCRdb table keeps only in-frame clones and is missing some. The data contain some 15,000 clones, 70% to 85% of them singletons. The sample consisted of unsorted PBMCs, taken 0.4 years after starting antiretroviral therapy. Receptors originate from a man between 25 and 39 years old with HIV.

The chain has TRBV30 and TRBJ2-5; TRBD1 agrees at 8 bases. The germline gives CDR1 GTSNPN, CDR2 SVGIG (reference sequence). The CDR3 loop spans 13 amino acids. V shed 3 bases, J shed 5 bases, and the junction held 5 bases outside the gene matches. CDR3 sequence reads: CAWSRQGPETQYF. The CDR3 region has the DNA TGTGCCTGGAGCCGACAGGGGCCGGAGACCCAGTACTTC.

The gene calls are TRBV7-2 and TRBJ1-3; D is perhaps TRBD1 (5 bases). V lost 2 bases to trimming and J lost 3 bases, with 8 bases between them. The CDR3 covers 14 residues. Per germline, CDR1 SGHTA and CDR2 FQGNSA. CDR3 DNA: TGTGCCAGCAGCTTAACAGGCGGTGGAAACACCATATATTTT. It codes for CASSLTGGGNTIYF.

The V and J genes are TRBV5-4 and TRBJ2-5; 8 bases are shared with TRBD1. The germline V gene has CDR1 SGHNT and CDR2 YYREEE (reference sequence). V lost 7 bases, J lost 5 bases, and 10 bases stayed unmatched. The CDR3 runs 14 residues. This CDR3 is CASGPGQAKETQYF. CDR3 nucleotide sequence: TGTGCCAGCGGTCCGGGACAGGCAAAGGAGACCCAGTACTTC.

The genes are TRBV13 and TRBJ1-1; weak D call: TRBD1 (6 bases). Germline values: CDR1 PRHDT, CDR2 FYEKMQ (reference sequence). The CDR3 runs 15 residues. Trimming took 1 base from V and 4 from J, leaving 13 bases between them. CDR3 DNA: TGTGCCAGCAGCTTAGTGGGGGGCAGGTCCACTGAAGCTTTCTTT. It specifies CASSLVGGRSTEAFF.

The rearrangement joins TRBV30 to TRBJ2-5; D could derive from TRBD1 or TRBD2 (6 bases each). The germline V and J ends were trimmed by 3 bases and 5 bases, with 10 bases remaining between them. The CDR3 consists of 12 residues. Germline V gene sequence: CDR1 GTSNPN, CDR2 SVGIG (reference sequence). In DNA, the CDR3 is TGTGCCTGGAGGGGGGGCGGGGAGACCCAGTACTTC. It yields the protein CAWRGGGETQYF.

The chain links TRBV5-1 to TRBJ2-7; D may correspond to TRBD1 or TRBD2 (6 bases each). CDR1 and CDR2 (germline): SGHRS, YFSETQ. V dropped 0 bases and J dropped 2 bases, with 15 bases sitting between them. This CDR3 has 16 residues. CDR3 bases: TGCGCCAGCAGCTTGGGGAGGGGGTTGACCCCCTACGAGCAGTACTTC. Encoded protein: CASSLGRGLTPYEQYF. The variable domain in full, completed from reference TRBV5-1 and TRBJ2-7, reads KAGVTQTPRYLIKTRGQQVTLSCSPISGHRSVSWYQQTPGQGLQFLFEYFSETQRNKGNFPGRFSGRQFSNSRSEMNVSTLELGDSALYLCASSLGRGLTPYEQYFGPGTRLTVT.

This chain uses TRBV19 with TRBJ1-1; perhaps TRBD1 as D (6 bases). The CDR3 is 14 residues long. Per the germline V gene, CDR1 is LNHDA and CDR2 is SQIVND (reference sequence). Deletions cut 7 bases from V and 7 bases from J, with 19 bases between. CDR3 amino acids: CASNILGGNDEAFF. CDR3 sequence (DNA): TGTGCCAGTAACATTCTAGGGGGGAACGATGAAGCTTTCTTT. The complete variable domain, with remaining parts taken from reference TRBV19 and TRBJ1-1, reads DGGITQSPKYLFRKEGQNVTLSCEQNLNHDAMYWYRQDPGQGLRLIYYSQIVNDFQKGDIAEGYSVSREKKESFPLTVTSAQKNPTAFYLCASNILGGNDEAFFGQGTRLTVV.

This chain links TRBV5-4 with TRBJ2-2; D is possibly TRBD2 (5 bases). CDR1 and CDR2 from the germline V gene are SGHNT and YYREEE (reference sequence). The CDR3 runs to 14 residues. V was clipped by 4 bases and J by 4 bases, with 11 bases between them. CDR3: CASSKEGSTGELFF. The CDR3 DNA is TGTGCCAGCAGCAAAGAAGGGAGCACCGGGGAGCTGTTTTTT. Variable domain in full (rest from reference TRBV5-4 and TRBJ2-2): ETGVTQSPTHLIKTRGQQVTLRCSSQSGHNTVSWYQQALGQGPQFIFQYYREEENGRGNFPPRFSGLQFPNYSSELNVNALELDDSALYLCASSKEGSTGELFFGEGSRLTVL.

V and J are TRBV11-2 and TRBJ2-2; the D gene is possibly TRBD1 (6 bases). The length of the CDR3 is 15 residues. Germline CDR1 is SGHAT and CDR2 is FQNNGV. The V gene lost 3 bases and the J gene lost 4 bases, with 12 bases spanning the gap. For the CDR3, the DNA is TGTGCCAGCAGCTTTTTAAGGGGGAGCACCGGGGAGCTGTTTTTT. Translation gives CASSFLRGSTGELFF. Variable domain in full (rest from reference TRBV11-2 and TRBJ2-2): EAGVAQSPRYKIIEKRQSVAFWCNPISGHATLYWYQQILGQGPKLLIQFQNNGVVDDSQLPKDRFSAERLKGVDSTLKIQPAKLEDSAVYLCASSFLRGSTGELFFGEGSRLTVL.

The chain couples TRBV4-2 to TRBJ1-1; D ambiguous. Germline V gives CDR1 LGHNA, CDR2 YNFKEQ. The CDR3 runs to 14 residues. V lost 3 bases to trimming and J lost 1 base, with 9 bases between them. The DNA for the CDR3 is TGTGCCAGCAGCCAGACATGGGCGAACACTGAAGCTTTCTTT. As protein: CASSQTWANTEAFF.

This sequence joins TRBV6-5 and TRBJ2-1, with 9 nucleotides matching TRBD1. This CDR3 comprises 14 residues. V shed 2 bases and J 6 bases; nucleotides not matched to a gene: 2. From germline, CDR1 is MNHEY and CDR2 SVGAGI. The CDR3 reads CASSYVDRGNEQFF. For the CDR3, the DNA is TGTGCCAGCAGTTACGTGGACAGGGGCAATGAGCAGTTCTTC.

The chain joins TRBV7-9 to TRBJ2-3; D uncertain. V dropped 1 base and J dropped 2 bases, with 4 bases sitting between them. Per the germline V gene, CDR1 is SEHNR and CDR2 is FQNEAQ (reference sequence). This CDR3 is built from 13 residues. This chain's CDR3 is CASSLGPTDTQYF. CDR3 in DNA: TGTGCCAGCAGCTTAGGACCCACAGATACGCAGTATTTT.

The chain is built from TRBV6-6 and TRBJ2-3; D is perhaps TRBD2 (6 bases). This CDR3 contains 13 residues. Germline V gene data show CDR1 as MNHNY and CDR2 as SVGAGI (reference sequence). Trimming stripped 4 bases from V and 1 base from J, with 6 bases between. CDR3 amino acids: CASSSSGTDTQYF. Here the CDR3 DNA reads TGTGCCAGCAGTTCTAGCGGCACAGATACGCAGTATTTT.

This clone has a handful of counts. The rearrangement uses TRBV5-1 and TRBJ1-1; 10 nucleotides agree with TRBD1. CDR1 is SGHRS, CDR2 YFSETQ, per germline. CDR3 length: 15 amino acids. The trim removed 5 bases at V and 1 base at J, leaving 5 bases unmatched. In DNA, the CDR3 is TGCGCCAGCAGACTAGGACAGGGGGGGAACACTGAAGCTTTCTTT. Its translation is CASRLGQGGNTEAFF. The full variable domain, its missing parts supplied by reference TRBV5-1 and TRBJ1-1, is KAGVTQTPRYLIKTRGQQVTLSCSPISGHRSVSWYQQTPGQGLQFLFEYFSETQRNKGNFPGRFSGRQFSNSRSEMNVSTLELGDSALYLCASRLGQGGNTEAFFGQGTRLTVV.

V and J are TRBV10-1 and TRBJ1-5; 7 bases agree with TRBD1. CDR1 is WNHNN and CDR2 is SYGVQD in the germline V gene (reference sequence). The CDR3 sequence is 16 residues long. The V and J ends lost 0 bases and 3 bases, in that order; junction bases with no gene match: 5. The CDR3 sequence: CASSESIGQVNQPQHF. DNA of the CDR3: TGCGCCAGCAGTGAGTCGATTGGACAGGTCAATCAGCCCCAGCATTTT.

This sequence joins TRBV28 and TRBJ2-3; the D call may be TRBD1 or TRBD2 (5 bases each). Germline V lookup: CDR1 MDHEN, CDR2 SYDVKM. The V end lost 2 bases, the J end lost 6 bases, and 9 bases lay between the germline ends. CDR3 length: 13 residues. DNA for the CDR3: TGTGCCAGCAGTTTAAGAGGGGTGGATACGCAGTATTTT. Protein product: CASSLRGVDTQYF.

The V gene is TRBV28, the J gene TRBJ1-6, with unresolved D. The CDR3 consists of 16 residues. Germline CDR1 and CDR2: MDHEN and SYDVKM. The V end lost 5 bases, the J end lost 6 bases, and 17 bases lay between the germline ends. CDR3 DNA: TGTGCCAGCAGTCCCTTGACAAGAGAGGTTAATTCACCCCTCCACTTT. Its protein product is CASSPLTREVNSPLHF.